This T cell receptor beta chain was obtained from a study of T-cell memory formation after mild COVID-19 (dated by TCRdb to the early 2020s). Turning to the overall study: TCR sequence clusters from the two donors were found to be largely donor specific. T-cell clones expanding and contracting after mild COVID-19 in two donors were tracked by longitudinal TCRalpha and TCRbeta repertoire sequencing. Two young, previously healthy adult volunteers, one female and one male, were included in the cohort.

PBMCs were isolated by Ficoll-Paque density gradient centrifugation. Overall study results and their limits: The study included only a couple of mild cases, and larger cohorts that include severe cases with pre-infection samples were judged to be necessary. Clones that contracted from day 15 to 85 showed balanced CD4/CD8 phenotypes, whereas a second wave of clones that expanded from day 15 to 37 leaned towards CD4+. Whether the second-wave clones peaking on day 37 were SARS-CoV-2 specific was not confirmed. Some responding clones were detected in pre-infection memory, suggesting pre-existing cross-reactive memory T cells joined the SARS-CoV-2 response. Contracting CD4+ clones appeared mostly in the CM and EM memory subsets, whereas CD8+ clones were enriched in EMRA.

The germline V end is reduced by 7 bases and the J end by 8 bases; junction bases left unmatched: 6. The CDR3 spans 12 residues, from the cysteine through the phenylalanine. CDR3 DNA is the only sequence kept; it has 36 bases, read in frame from the first base. The germline V gene supplies CDR1 MNHNS and CDR2 SASEGT. Instrument used: Illumina NovaSeq 6000. TCRalpha and TCRbeta cDNA libraries were constructed by 5'RACE with constant-segment primers, with sample barcodes and unique molecular identifiers being introduced. RNA was extracted from every sample with Trizol reagent. The libraries were amplified in two PCR steps, and the second step added a second sample barcode and Illumina TruSeq adapters. Sequencing of libraries was performed on an Illumina NovaSeq with 2 x 150 bp paired-end reads. Per the authors' processing: With migec v1.2.7, reads were demultiplexed and then collapsed into UMI-guided consensus sequences. Using mixcr v2.1.11, the UMI consensuses were aligned to TRA and TRB V and J templates and assembled into clonotypes. Expanded or contracted clonotypes were those called significant by both edgeR and NoisET, with noise models trained on biological replicates. For edgeR calls, the thresholds were a false discovery rate-adjusted p below 0.01 and a log2 fold-change of 1. As an exploratory analysis of dynamics, max-normalized trajectories of the 1000 most abundant clonotypes were examined by PCA with hierarchical clustering. Separately sequenced CD4+ and CD8+ repertoires were used to assign a CD4 or CD8 phenotype to each responding clone. The public sequencing data were trimmed at Q25 with fastp and processed into clonotypes with MiXCR by TCRdb, which kept only in-frame beta chains. Entries that share a CDR3 protein sequence are merged under the most common genes and DNA. TCRdb, not the original authors, processed these V and J calls. For this sample the table gives fewer than 600,000 distinct CDR3 sequences, of which 20% to 25% were detected only once. Jointly, the top ten make up approximately 8.4% of the sample.

Details on this clonotype: Its specific antigen is unknown. No much larger clone exists at a distance of one base, and base qualities are not known.

The receptor chain draws on TRBV6-1 and TRBJ1-2; 8 nucleotides in the junction match TRBD1. The sequenced sample was PBMCs or a T cell subset sorted from them (not recorded which). This clonotype originated in an adult woman who had mild COVID-19 (a few samples of this study predate the infection). The sample titles of this study are shuffled in the database, so cell type and time point are left out; the donor was told from shared clones. The CDR3 region: CASILRGPGYTF. The DNA sequence is TGTGCCAGCATTCTCAGGGGGCCCGGCTACACCTTC.